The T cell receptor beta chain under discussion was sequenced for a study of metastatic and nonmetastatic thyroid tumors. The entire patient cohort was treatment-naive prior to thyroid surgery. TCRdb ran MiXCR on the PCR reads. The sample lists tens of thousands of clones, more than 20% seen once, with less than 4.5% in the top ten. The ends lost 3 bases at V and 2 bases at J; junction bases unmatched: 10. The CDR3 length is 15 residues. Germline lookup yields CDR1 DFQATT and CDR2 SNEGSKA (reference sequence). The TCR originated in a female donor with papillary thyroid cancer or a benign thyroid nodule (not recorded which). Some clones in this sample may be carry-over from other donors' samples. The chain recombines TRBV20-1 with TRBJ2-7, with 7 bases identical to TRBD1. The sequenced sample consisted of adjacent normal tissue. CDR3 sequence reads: CSARGPTGRAYEQYF. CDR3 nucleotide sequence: TGCAGTGCTAGGGGCCCGACAGGGCGAGCCTACGAGCAGTACTTC.